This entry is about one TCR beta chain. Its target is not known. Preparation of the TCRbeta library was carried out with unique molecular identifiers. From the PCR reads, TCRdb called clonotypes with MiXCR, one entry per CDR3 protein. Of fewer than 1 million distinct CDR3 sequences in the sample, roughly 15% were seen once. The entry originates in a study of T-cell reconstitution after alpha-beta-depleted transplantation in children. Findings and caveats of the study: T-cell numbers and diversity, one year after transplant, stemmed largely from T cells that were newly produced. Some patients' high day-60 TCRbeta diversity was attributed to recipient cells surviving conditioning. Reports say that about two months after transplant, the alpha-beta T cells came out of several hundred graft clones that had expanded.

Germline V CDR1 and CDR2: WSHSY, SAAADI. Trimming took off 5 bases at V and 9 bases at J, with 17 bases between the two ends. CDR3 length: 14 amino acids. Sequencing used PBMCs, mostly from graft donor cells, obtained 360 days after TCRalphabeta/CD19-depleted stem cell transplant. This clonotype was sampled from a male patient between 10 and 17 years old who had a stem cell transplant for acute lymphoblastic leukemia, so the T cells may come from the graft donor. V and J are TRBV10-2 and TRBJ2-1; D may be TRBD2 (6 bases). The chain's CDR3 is CASSSRAGLSEQFF. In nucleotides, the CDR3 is TGCGCCAGCAGTAGCCGGGCGGGATTGTCTGAGCAGTTCTTC.